This T cell receptor beta chain emerged from a study of T cell repertoires in cytomegalovirus infection. Each CDR3 protein is one row after TCRdb ran MiXCR on the reads. The sample has 400,000 or so distinct CDR3 sequences; roughly 31% are singletons. Study-wide findings and caveats: Dominating the ex vivo response were TCR beta clonotypes that were CMV-specific and HLA-C-restricted.

Note on this clonotype: Its antigen is currently unknown.

The TCR originated in a human donor in good health (CMV status not recorded). Some clones in this sample may be carry-over from other donors' samples. Sequencing was carried out using PBMCs.

This chain's CDR3 is CSVAHAPSTRTQYF. CDR3 in DNA: TGCAGCGTGGCTCATGCCCCGAGCACAAGGACGCAGTATTTT. The J gene is TRBJ2-3, the V gene TRBV29-1; D call uncertain. Trimming took off 6 bases at V and 9 bases at J, with 22 bases between the two ends. Looked up from germline, CDR1 is SQVTM and CDR2 is ANQGSEA. The CDR3 extends over 14 amino acids.